This is a list of T cell receptor beta chains from one sample in a study of blood T cell repertoires in COVID-19. Clones were sequenced by immunoSEQ multiplex PCR, and TCRdb holds only the in-frame ones, with some missing. The data contain a few hundred thousand clones, more than 75% of them singletons. Input material: PBMCs or T cells enriched from blood (not recorded which). Receptor source: a woman aged 30 to 39 who had recovered from COVID-19. Both conserved end residues are trimmed from each CDR3.

>TRBV3-1/TRBV3-2|TRBJ1-2
ASSSLSAGTPNYGYT
>TRBV6-2/TRBV6-3|TRBJ2-3
ASSLSAGGSDTQY
>TRBV10-1|TRBJ2-3
ASSLAGDGDTQY
>TRBV29-1|TRBJ2-7
SVEDRGTGGAPRYEQY
>TRBV10-3|TRBJ2-6
AIKGQGATGANVLT
>TRBV30|TRBJ1-1
AWTGVLNGEAF
>TRBV11-2|TRBJ1-2
ASSLERQGSYGYT
>TRBV30|TRBJ1-2
AWGQGADGYT
>TRBV3-1/TRBV3-2|TRBJ2-7
ASSQEGGDEQY
>TRBV9|TRBJ2-4
ASSVGGTKNIQY
>TRBV18|TRBJ1-1
ASSPLDRGGEAF
>TRBV2|TRBJ1-1
ASSRGPMGQPEAF
>TRBV6-1|TRBJ2-7
ASSEDQWGLLGGEQY
>TRBV7-9|TRBJ1-2
ASSLGDYGYT
>TRBV27|TRBJ2-7
ASSPDRPYEQY
>TRBV6-5|TRBJ1-4
ASSRQYPTNEKLF
>TRBV7-8|TRBJ1-2
ASSSPGPLELYGYT
>TRBV11-2|TRBJ2-7
ASSYGYEQY
>TRBV5-6|TRBJ2-5
ASSQGQGGETQY
>TRBV19|TRBJ2-3
ASSMGREWGTDTQY
>TRBV5-1|TRBJ2-3
ASSFALAGGADTQY
>TRBV3-1/TRBV3-2|TRBJ2-7
ASSLRQGHYEQY
>TRBV3-1/TRBV3-2|TRBJ2-7
ASSQPQGGTYEQY
>TRBV27|TRBJ2-6
ASSSTYPGQGLPASGANVLT
>TRBV28|TRBJ1-3
ASSPGQRAGNTIY
>TRBV2|TRBJ2-5
ASYDRDIQETQY
>TRBV5-1|TRBJ1-6
ASSLDTDRGTPLH
>TRBV7-3|TRBJ2-1
ASSSRLGDEQF
>TRBV2|TRBJ2-3
ASSDPVGSPTDTQY
>TRBV5-1|TRBJ2-2
ASSQGQAANTGELF
>TRBV2|TRBJ2-7
ASSEALSWTVSYEQY
>TRBV4-1|TRBJ1-1
ASTNKGGYAEAF
>TRBV6-5|TRBJ2-1
ASSYTVLATEQF